The 24 T cell receptor beta chains given below trace back to one sample, sequenced in a study of blood T cell repertoires in COVID-19. Sequencing used immunoSEQ multiplex PCR; TCRdb keeps in-frame clones, though not all of them. The sample lists 200,000 to 250,000 clones, 80% occurring once. Sequenced: peripheral blood. All receptors come from a human donor in a cohort sampled during active COVID-19.

This clone occurred once. V and J are TRBV10-3 and TRBJ1-1; possible D gene TRBD1, 5 bases. CDR3 size: 17 residues. The germline gives CDR1 ENHRY, CDR2 SYGVKD. With 4 bases removed from V and 1 base from J, the gap between germline ends came to 19 bases. Here the CDR3 reads CAISGSGLPGGNTEAFF. The DNA for the CDR3 is TGTGCCATCAGTGGATCGGGACTCCCCGGGGGGAACACTGAAGCTTTCTTT.

The chain carries TRBV5-1 and TRBJ1-1, with D unclear. Germline lookup yields CDR1 SGHRS and CDR2 YFSETQ. The CDR3 length is 16 residues. V was trimmed by 4 bases and J by 3 bases, leaving 19 bases between them. In DNA form, the CDR3 reads TGCGCCAGCAGCCCCGGGGTCAGGTGGAGGGACACTGAAGCTTTCTTT. It codes for CASSPGVRWRDTEAFF.

This chain connects TRBV20-1 to TRBJ2-7, with a possible D match to TRBD1 (5 bases). The germline V and J ends were trimmed by 3 bases and 2 bases, with 17 bases remaining between them. Germline CDR1 reads DFQATT; CDR2 reads SNEGSKA (reference sequence). The CDR3 consists of 15 residues. The CDR3 DNA reads as TGCAGTGCTAGTAACCCCCTAGGGGCAGCCTACGAGCAGTACTTC. This translates into CSASNPLGAAYEQYF.

This clone was seen at least ten times. The chain recombines TRBV3-1 (or the pseudogene TRBV3-2) with TRBJ1-6; no reliable D call. V was shortened by 4 bases and J by 7 bases, with 11 bases between the two germline ends. CDR3 size: 14 residues. Germline V CDR1 and CDR2: LGHDT, YNNKEL (reference sequence). The CDR3, as DNA: TGTGCCAGCAGCCGAGACCTGAGGAATTCACCCCTCCACTTT. Its protein product is CASSRDLRNSPLHF.

The chain joins TRBV5-1 to TRBJ2-5; TRBD1 aligns across 9 bases. Germline values: CDR1 SGHRS, CDR2 YFSETQ. This CDR3 spans 15 amino acids. Losses at the gene ends were 4 bases for V and 4 bases for J; bases not matched to a gene: 8. CDR3 region: CASSEGQGMGETQYF. In DNA form, the CDR3 reads TGCGCCAGCAGCGAGGGACAGGGAATGGGAGAGACCCAGTACTTC.

The rearrangement uses TRBV13 and TRBJ2-7; no reliable D call. Trimming removed 8 bases at V and 3 bases at J, with 14 bases between. Germline lookup yields CDR1 PRHDT and CDR2 FYEKMQ (reference sequence). The CDR3 is 13 amino acids. The CDR3 protein is CASGLGRFYEQYF. The CDR3 nucleotides read TGTGCCAGCGGGCTTGGCAGATTCTACGAGCAGTACTTC. Full variable domain (remainder filled in from reference TRBV13 and TRBJ2-7): AAGVIQSPRHLIKEKRETATLKCYPIPRHDTVYWYQQGPGQDPQFLISFYEKMQSDKGSIPDRFSAQQFSDYHSELNMSSLELGDSALYFCASGLGRFYEQYFGPGTRLTVT.

The chain is built from TRBV6-4 and TRBJ1-2, with TRBD1 as a possible D gene (6 bases). CDR1 is MRHNA, CDR2 SNTAGT, per germline. The CDR3 has 17 amino acids. V was trimmed by 5 bases and J by 3 bases, leaving 22 bases between them. In DNA form, the CDR3 reads TGTGCCAGCAGTTTTACTAGACCTAACAGGGCGCACTATGGCTACACCTTC. It encodes CASSFTRPNRAHYGYTF.

The chain has TRBV6-5 and TRBJ2-3; TRBD2 agrees at 11 bases. CDR1 and CDR2 (germline): MNHEY, SVGAGI. CDR3 length: 15 amino acids. The ends lost 4 bases at V and 4 bases at J; junction bases unmatched: 4. The CDR3 coding sequence is TGTGCCAGCAGTTTTAGCGGGGGGGCCGCAGATACGCAGTATTTT. This gives the protein CASSFSGGAADTQYF.

The chain couples TRBV20-1 to TRBJ2-5; no definite D call. This CDR3 spans 10 amino acids. V lost 7 bases and J lost 2, with 5 bases in between. The germline gives CDR1 DFQATT, CDR2 SNEGSKA (reference sequence). CDR3 sequence reads: CSVQQETQYF. In DNA form, the CDR3 reads TGCAGTGTACAGCAAGAGACCCAGTACTTC.

The CDR3 sequence: CASSQERSTDTQYF. As DNA, the CDR3 is TGCGCCAGCAGCCAAGAGCGGAGCACAGATACGCAGTATTTT. This chain links TRBV4-1 with TRBJ2-3; D gene unclear. The germline V and J ends were trimmed by 0 bases and 0 bases, with 4 bases remaining between them. The germline gives CDR1 MGHRA, CDR2 YSYEKL. The CDR3 consists of 14 residues.

This clone was detected only once. V and J are TRBV27 and TRBJ2-2, with D maybe TRBD2 (6 bases). CDR1 MNHEY and CDR2 SMNVEV come from the germline V gene (reference sequence). CDR3 length equals 17 residues. Trimming removed 6 bases at V and 7 bases at J, with 24 bases between. CDR3 sequence (DNA): TGTGCCAGCAGCAGACTGCTTTGGTCTAGCGACGGCGGGGAGCTGTTTTTT. Encoded protein: CASSRLLWSSDGGELFF.

This chain links TRBV4-3 with TRBJ2-5; TRBD2 agrees at 11 bases. This CDR3 has 14 amino acids. The trim removed 2 bases at V and 5 bases at J, leaving 1 base unmatched. Germline values: CDR1 LGHNA, CDR2 YSLEER. Written as DNA, the CDR3 is TGCGCCAGCAGCCAAATAGCGGGGGGGGAGACCCAGTACTTC. Residues: CASSQIAGGETQYF.

This clone was observed a handful of times. This CDR3 reads CASSKKGVNTEAFF. In nucleotides, the CDR3 is TGTGCCAGCAGCAAAAAAGGGGTTAACACTGAAGCTTTCTTT. The V gene is TRBV21-1, the J gene TRBJ1-1; whether TRBD1, the table's D call, matches the DNA was not checked. TRBV21-1 is a pseudogene. CDR3 length: 14 amino acids.

The genes are TRBV27 and TRBJ1-6; maybe TRBD1 (5 bases). The CDR3 sequence is 14 residues long. V lost 3 bases to trimming and J lost 9 bases, with 12 bases between them. Germline V gene sequence: CDR1 MNHEY, CDR2 SMNVEV (reference sequence). The CDR3 sequence: CASSFLQGSSPLHF. The DNA of the CDR3 is TGTGCCAGCAGTTTTCTTCAGGGTTCTTCACCCCTCCACTTT.

This clone was recorded many times. This chain links TRBV19 with TRBJ2-3, with 10 bases identical to TRBD2. CDR1 and CDR2 (germline): LNHDA, SQIVND (reference sequence). With V trimmed by 5 bases and J by 8 bases, 7 bases remained unmatched. The CDR3 consists of 14 residues. As DNA, the CDR3 is TGTGCCAGTAGTTCATCTAGCGGGGGCGGTACGCAGTATTTT. This gives the protein CASSSSSGGGTQYF.

The chain joins TRBV6-4 to TRBJ1-1; 10 bases agree with TRBD1. Germline trimming cut 8 bases from V and 3 bases from J; bases unmatched to any gene: 6. Per the germline V gene, CDR1 is MRHNA and CDR2 is SNTAGT. The CDR3 runs to 14 residues. CDR3 residues: CASRDRGLDTEAFF. Written as DNA, the CDR3 is TGTGCCAGCCGGGACAGGGGATTGGACACTGAAGCTTTCTTT.

CDR3 bases: TGTGCCAGCAGCTTAGGTGCCGGGACACCGAACACTGAAGCTTTCTTT. Its protein is CASSLGAGTPNTEAFF. This sequence joins TRBV7-8 and TRBJ1-1, with D perhaps matching TRBD1 (6 bases). Germline assignment: CDR1 SGHVS and CDR2 FQNEAQ. The CDR3 consists of 16 residues. V lost 1 base to trimming and J lost 1 base, with 13 bases between them.

A note on this clone: Additional DNA sequences in this sample encode the identical CDR3. The gene calls are TRBV27 and TRBJ1-2; 9 nucleotides align to TRBD1. Germline lookup yields CDR1 MNHEY and CDR2 SMNVEV (reference sequence). The V segment lost 9 bases and the J segment 7 bases; nucleotides outside the gene matches: 18. This CDR3 is built from 16 residues. Here the CDR3 reads CASSVGTGPFSGGYTF. For the CDR3, the DNA is TGTGCCAGTAGTGTAGGGACAGGGCCTTTTAGTGGTGGCTACACCTTC.

The sample holds many counts of this clone. This chain connects TRBV5-4 to TRBJ1-2; the match to TRBD1 covers 7 bases. V was clipped by 1 base and J by 5 bases; unmatched bases: 8. Per germline, CDR1 SGHNT and CDR2 YYREEE (reference sequence). CDR3 size: 15 residues. CDR3 in amino acids: CASSLPGQRLYGYTF. The CDR3, as DNA: TGTGCCAGCAGCTTGCCGGGACAGCGATTATATGGCTACACCTTC.

This chain connects TRBV27 to TRBJ1-1; D not certain. The CDR3 loop spans 19 amino acids. Trimming removed 4 bases at V and 4 bases at J, with 28 bases between. CDR1 and CDR2 from the germline V gene are MNHEY and SMNVEV (reference sequence). The CDR3 region has the DNA TGTGCCAGCAGTTCCTGGTCCTTTCCTTCGAAGGAGGGCGGCACTGAAGCTTTCTTT. This encodes CASSSWSFPSKEGGTEAFF.

The chain has TRBV2 and TRBJ2-2, with D hard to call. With 6 bases removed from V and 2 bases from J, the gap between germline ends came to 10 bases. From germline, CDR1 is SNHLY and CDR2 FYNNEI. The CDR3 is 14 amino acids. The CDR3 reads CASRRDLNTGELFF. The CDR3, as DNA: TGTGCCAGCAGGCGAGACTTAAACACCGGGGAGCTGTTTTTT.

V usage is TRBV12-3 or TRBV12-4 and J usage is TRBJ2-3; tentative D call: TRBD2 (5 bases). There are 11 residues in the CDR3. The V end was cut by 7 bases, the J end by 7 bases, with 9 bases between. CDR3 nucleotide sequence: TGTGCCAGCACCTCGGGGTATACGCAGTATTTT. It specifies CASTSGYTQYF.

A single count supports this clone. The chain employs TRBV7-9 and TRBJ2-2; 7 bases map to TRBD2. The V and J ends lost 3 bases and 7 bases, in that order; junction bases with no gene match: 5. The CDR3 spans 14 residues. The germline gives CDR1 SEHNR, CDR2 FQNEAQ (reference sequence). CDR3 sequence reads: CASSFRRESGELFF. In DNA, the CDR3 is TGTGCCAGCAGCTTCAGGCGGGAGAGCGGGGAGCTGTTTTTT. The full variable domain, its missing parts supplied by reference TRBV7-9 and TRBJ2-2, is DTGVSQNPRHKITKRGQNVTFRCDPISEHNRLYWYRQTLGQGPEFLTYFQNEAQLEKSRLLSDRFSAERPKGSFSTLEIQRTEQGDSAMYLCASSFRRESGELFFGEGSRLTVL.

This clone was observed a handful of times. V gene TRBV28 combines with J gene TRBJ1-1; maybe TRBD1 (6 bases). Per germline, CDR1 MDHEN and CDR2 SYDVKM. There are 12 residues in the CDR3. V was trimmed by 9 bases and J by 6 bases, leaving 14 bases between them. CDR3 protein: CASRGGTAEAFF. DNA for the CDR3: TGTGCCAGTAGGGGGGGGACGGCTGAAGCTTTCTTT.